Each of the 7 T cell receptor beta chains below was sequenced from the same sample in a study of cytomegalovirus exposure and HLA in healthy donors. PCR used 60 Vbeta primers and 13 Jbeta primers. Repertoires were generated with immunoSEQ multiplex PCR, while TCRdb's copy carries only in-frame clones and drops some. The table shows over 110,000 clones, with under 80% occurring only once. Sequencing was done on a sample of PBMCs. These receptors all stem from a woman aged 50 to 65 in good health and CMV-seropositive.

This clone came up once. CDR3 sequence reads: CASSLAWWGGRSSPLHF. Written as DNA, the CDR3 is TGCGCCAGCAGCTTGGCCTGGTGGGGGGGCCGCAGTTCACCCCTCCACTTT. The chain employs TRBV5-1 and TRBJ1-6; a possible D gene is TRBD1 (6 bases). CDR1 is SGHRS, CDR2 YFSETQ, per germline. Trimming shortened V by 0 bases and J by 9 bases, and 19 bases separated the two germline ends. The CDR3 is made up of 17 amino acids.

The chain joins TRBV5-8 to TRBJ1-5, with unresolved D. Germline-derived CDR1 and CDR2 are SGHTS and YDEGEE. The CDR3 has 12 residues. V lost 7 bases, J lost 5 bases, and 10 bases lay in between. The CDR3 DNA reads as TGTGCCAGCCTAAGGAGGGATCAGCCCCAGCATTTT. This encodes CASLRRDQPQHF. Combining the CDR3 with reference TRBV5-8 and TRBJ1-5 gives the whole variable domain EAGVTQSPTHLIKTRGQQATLRCSPISGHTSVYWYQQALGLGLQFLLWYDEGEERNRGNFPPRFSGRQFPNYSSELNVNALELEDSALYLCASLRRDQPQHFGDGTRLSIL.

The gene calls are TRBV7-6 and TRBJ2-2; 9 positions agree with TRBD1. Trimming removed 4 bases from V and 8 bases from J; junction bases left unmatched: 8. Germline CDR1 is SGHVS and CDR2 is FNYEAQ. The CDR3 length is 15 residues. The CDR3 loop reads CASSSGTGSGGELFF. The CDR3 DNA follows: TGTGCCAGCAGCTCCGGGACAGGGAGTGGAGGGGAGCTGTTTTTT.

The CDR3 DNA is TGTGCCGCCAAGACAGGACGGGCTTGGACAGATACGCAGTATTTT. Amino acid sequence: CAAKTGRAWTDTQYF. This chain connects TRBV2 to TRBJ2-3; possible D gene TRBD1, 6 bases. Trimming took 11 bases from V and 3 from J, leaving 21 bases between them. Germline V lookup: CDR1 SNHLY, CDR2 FYNNEI. The CDR3 has 15 amino acids.

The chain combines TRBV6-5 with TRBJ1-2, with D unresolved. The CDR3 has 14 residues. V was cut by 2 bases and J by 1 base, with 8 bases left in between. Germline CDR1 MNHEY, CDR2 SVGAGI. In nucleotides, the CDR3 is TGTGCCAGCAGTTACCTCGCGGATAACTATGGCTACACCTTC. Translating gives CASSYLADNYGYTF.

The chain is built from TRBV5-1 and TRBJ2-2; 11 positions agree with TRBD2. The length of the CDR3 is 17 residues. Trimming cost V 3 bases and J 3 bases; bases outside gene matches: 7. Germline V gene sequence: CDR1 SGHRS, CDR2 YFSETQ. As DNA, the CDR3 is TGCGCCAGCAGCTCCCTCAAGACTAGCGGGGACACCGGGGAGCTGTTTTTT. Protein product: CASSSLKTSGDTGELFF.

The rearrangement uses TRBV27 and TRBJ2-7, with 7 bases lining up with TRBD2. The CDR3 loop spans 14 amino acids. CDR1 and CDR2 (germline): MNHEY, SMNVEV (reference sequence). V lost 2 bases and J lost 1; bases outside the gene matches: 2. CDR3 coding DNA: TGTGCCAGCAGTTTAGCTAGCGGATCCTACGAGCAGTACTTC. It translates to CASSLASGSYEQYF.